This TCR beta chain comes out of a study of blood T cell repertoires in COVID-19. Study-level information: Acute and convalescent COVID-19 samples came from the United States, Italy and Spain.

In the source study's methods: For nucleated cells, counts were estimated from reference gene primer amplification. The method was immunoSEQ multiplex PCR; TCRdb's version includes in-frame clones alone and lacks a portion of them. D and trimming come from the DNA, and the V and J calls and clone size come from that table. The table records 150,000 or so clones, 80% of them present only once. The germline CDR1 and CDR2 sequences are MNHEY and SVGAGI. Trimming at V came to 6 bases and at J to 15 bases, leaving 10 bases not matched to a gene. This CDR3 region has 12 residues. The source material was peripheral blood. The gene calls are TRBV6-5 and TRBJ2-1, with 8 bases that match TRBD2. The TCR comes from a man aged 60 to 75 with acute or convalescent COVID-19. This CDR3 is CASSLGGGRSFF. Here the CDR3 DNA reads TGTGCCAGCAGCTTGGGGGGCGGGAGGTCGTTCTTC.